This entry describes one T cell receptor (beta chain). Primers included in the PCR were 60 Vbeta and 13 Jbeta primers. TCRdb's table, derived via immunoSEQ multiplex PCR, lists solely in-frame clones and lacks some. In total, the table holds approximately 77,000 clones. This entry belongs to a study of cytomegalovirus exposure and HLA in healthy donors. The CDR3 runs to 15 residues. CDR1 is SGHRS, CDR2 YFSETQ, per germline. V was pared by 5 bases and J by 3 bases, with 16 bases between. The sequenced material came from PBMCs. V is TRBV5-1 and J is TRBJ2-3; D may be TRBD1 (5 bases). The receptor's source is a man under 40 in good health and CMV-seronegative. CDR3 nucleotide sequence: TGCGCCAGCAGAGTGAGGCAGGGAAGGACAGATACGCAGTATTTT. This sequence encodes CASRVRQGRTDTQYF.